Below are 22 T cell receptor beta chains sequenced from a single sample in a study of Graves' ophthalmopathy and Graves' hyperthyroidism. The sequenced template was RNA, covering the TCR beta CDR3 region. HTBI-primed first-round RT-PCR preceded second-round multiplex PCR. TCRdb called the multiplex PCR reads again in MiXCR, with one record for every CDR3 protein. The data contain 45,000 to 60,000 distinct CDR3 sequences, roughly 46% of them singletons. The sequencing input was peripheral blood. The receptors derive from an adult woman with Graves' ophthalmopathy.

This clonotype showed up many times. For the CDR3, the DNA is TGTGCCAGTAGTAGTAGAACGGGACAGCAAGAGACCCAGTACTTC. Translated, it gives CASSSRTGQQETQYF. This chain uses TRBV19 with TRBJ2-5; 7 nucleotides line up with TRBD1. CDR1 LNHDA and CDR2 SQIVND come from the germline V gene (reference sequence). The CDR3 length is 15 residues. V lost 4 bases, J lost 2 bases, and 7 bases stayed unmatched.

Judged by abundance, this clonotype is medium-sized. The chain has TRBV7-2 and TRBJ1-2; D unclear. Trimming shortened V by 3 bases and J by 8 bases, and 13 bases separated the two germline ends. Germline V gene lookup returns CDR1 SGHTA and CDR2 FQGNSA. The CDR3 sequence is 13 residues long. The chain's CDR3 is CASSLLNLGGYTF. The CDR3 DNA is TGTGCCAGCAGCTTGCTGAACCTCGGGGGCTACACCTTC.

Concerning this clonotype itself: An end of the junction does not agree with germline; a read error may underlie this. The rearrangement uses TRBV5-4 and TRBJ2-3, with TRBD2 identical over 10 bases. This CDR3 has 13 amino acids. Germline V gene sequence: CDR1 SGHNT, CDR2 YYREEE (reference sequence). The DNA for the CDR3 is TGTGCCAGCATTGCGAGCGGGAGGGATACGCAGTGTTTT. This codes for CASIASGRDTQCF.

By proportion, this clonotype is medium-sized. The chain carries TRBV29-1 and TRBJ1-2, with a possible D match to TRBD1 (5 bases). The CDR3 spans 12 residues. The V gene lost 4 bases and the J gene lost 7 bases, with 13 bases spanning the gap. Germline values: CDR1 SQVTM, CDR2 ANQGSEA. The CDR3 DNA is TGCAGCGTTGTTGGAGGGGTTGCTGGCTACACCTTC. Protein: CSVVGGVAGYTF.

This clonotype is deemed medium-sized. This chain joins TRBV29-1 and TRBJ1-2, with a possible D match to TRBD1 (5 bases). Germline CDR1 SQVTM, CDR2 ANQGSEA. This CDR3 is built from 13 residues. Between the trimmed V and J ends, which lost 3 bases and 7 bases, there was a span of 15 bases. DNA for the CDR3: TGCAGCGTTGAGGCGGGGGGAGAGTTTGGCTACACCTTC. Its protein is CSVEAGGEFGYTF. The complete variable domain, with remaining parts taken from reference TRBV29-1 and TRBJ1-2, reads SAVISQKPSRDICQRGTSLTIQCQVDSQVTMMFWYRQQPGQSLTLIATANQGSEATYESGFVIDKFPISRPNLTFSTLTVSNMSPEDSSIYLCSVEAGGEFGYTFGSGTRLTVV.

V and J are TRBV20-1 and TRBJ2-3, with 7 positions matching TRBD1. V lost 0 bases and J lost 8; bases outside the gene matches: 11. Germline V lookup: CDR1 DFQATT, CDR2 SNEGSKA (reference sequence). CDR3 length: 15 amino acids. The CDR3 loop is CSAREGGRGTGTQYF. The CDR3 nucleotides read TGCAGTGCTAGAGAAGGAGGCAGGGGGACGGGTACGCAGTATTTT.

This chain connects TRBV27 to TRBJ1-2, with TRBD1 identical over 7 bases. With 0 bases clipped from V and 1 base from J, the junction kept 2 bases outside the gene matches. Germline CDR1 reads MNHEY; CDR2 reads SMNVEV (reference sequence). The CDR3 spans 15 residues. The CDR3 spells CASSLSSGGNYGYTF. The CDR3 DNA sequence: TGTGCCAGCAGTTTATCCTCAGGGGGTAACTATGGCTACACCTTC.

V usage is TRBV7-2 and J usage is TRBJ2-2; D possibly corresponds to TRBD2 (6 bases). This CDR3 is 12 amino acids long. The germline V gene has CDR1 SGHTA and CDR2 FQGNSA. Trimming shortened V by 4 bases and J by 7 bases, and 7 bases separated the two germline ends. Written as DNA, the CDR3 is TGTGCCAGCAGCTCGACTAGCGGGGAGCTGTTTTTT. The encoded protein is CASSSTSGELFF.

The table lists this clonotype with a few counts. CDR3 amino acids: CSASLAGGQGNEQFF. CDR3 DNA sequence: TGCAGTGCTAGCTTAGCGGGAGGCCAGGGGAATGAGCAGTTCTTC. The chain links TRBV20-1 to TRBJ2-1; the match to TRBD2 covers 10 bases. The CDR3 has 15 amino acids. The V gene end was trimmed by 3 bases and the J gene end by 7 bases; junction bases not matched to a gene: 9. Germline-derived CDR1 and CDR2 are DFQATT and SNEGSKA (reference sequence).

This clonotype came up many times. V and J are TRBV9 and TRBJ2-6; D not certain. V lost 0 bases and J 2 bases, leaving 18 bases between the germline ends. Germline loops: CDR1 SGDLS, CDR2 YYNGEE. The CDR3 runs to 19 residues. CDR3 coding DNA: TGTGCCAGCAGCGTAGGTTTAATAATCTCGGCGACTGGGGCCAACGTCCTGACTTTC. As protein: CASSVGLIISATGANVLTF.

The CDR3 DNA is TGTGCCAGCAGTTTAGGTAGCGGGGGGGCCTCGGAGACCCAGTACTTC. Translated, it gives CASSLGSGGASETQYF. This chain uses TRBV12-3 or TRBV12-4 with TRBJ2-5, with 11 positions matching TRBD2. The CDR3 consists of 16 residues. V was clipped by 1 base and J by 5 bases; unmatched bases: 6.

Notes on this clonotype: A read error may account for a junction end that differs from germline. The gene calls are TRBV5-4 and TRBJ2-7; 15 bases align to TRBD2. The germline gives CDR1 SGHNT, CDR2 YYREEE (reference sequence). The CDR3 is 16 amino acids. CDR3 nucleotides: TGTGCCAGCAGCATGGGACTAGCGGGAGGCCCCTACGAGCAATACTTC. Amino acid sequence: CASSMGLAGGPYEQYF.

By its share, this clonotype is medium-sized (0.01 to 0.1%). The chain employs TRBV7-3 and TRBJ2-1; 11 positions agree with TRBD2. The CDR3 is 15 residues long. J gave up 3 bases and V 5 bases, and 3 bases lay outside the gene matches. CDR1 and CDR2 from the germline V gene are SGHTA and FQGTGA. The CDR3 nucleotides are TGTGCCAGCAGCGAACTAGCGGGAGTCTACAATGAGCAGTTCTTC. Protein sequence: CASSELAGVYNEQFF.

This clonotype was seen just once. V is TRBV7-7 and J is TRBJ2-1; 13 bases match TRBD2. The CDR3 covers 14 residues. Germline CDR1 SSHAT, CDR2 FNYEAQ (reference sequence). The CDR3 DNA reads as TGTGCTAATCCGAGGACTAGCGGGAGCTATGAGCAGTTCTTC. The encoded protein is CANPRTSGSYEQFF.

V is TRBV29-1 and J is TRBJ1-1, with D uncertain. In germline, CDR1 is SQVTM, CDR2 ANQGSEA. The CDR3 totals 12 residues. The V end was cut by 7 bases, the J end by 4 bases, with 13 bases between. In nucleotides, the CDR3 is TGCAGCGGTTCCCTCGGATTCACTGAAGCTTTCTTT. It specifies CSGSLGFTEAFF.

The chain recombines TRBV19 with TRBJ2-1, with D unclear. The V end was cut by 3 bases, the J end by 4 bases, with 19 bases between. The CDR3 totals 17 residues. Germline-derived CDR1 and CDR2 are LNHDA and SQIVND (reference sequence). CDR3 coding DNA: TGTGCCAGTAGTATGCTCGACCCATCCATATTATACAATGAGCAGTTCTTC. It codes for CASSMLDPSILYNEQFF. The full variable domain, its missing parts supplied by reference TRBV19 and TRBJ2-1, is DGGITQSPKYLFRKEGQNVTLSCEQNLNHDAMYWYRQDPGQGLRLIYYSQIVNDFQKGDIAEGYSVSREKKESFPLTVTSAQKNPTAFYLCASSMLDPSILYNEQFFGPGTRLTVL.

The J gene is TRBJ2-2, the V gene TRBV10-1; D gene ambiguous. Germline V gene data show CDR1 as WNHNN and CDR2 as SYGVQD (reference sequence). V was trimmed by 10 bases and J by 8 bases, leaving 8 bases between them. This CDR3 has 10 residues. The CDR3 reads CATEQGELFF. Here the CDR3 DNA reads TGCGCCACGGAGCAAGGGGAGCTGTTTTTT.

This clonotype ranks as medium-sized. The chain carries TRBV24-1 and TRBJ2-1; 10 bases are shared with TRBD2. CDR1 KGHDR and CDR2 SFDVKD come from the germline V gene. This CDR3 region has 16 residues. J gave up 9 bases and V 3 bases, and 10 bases lay outside the gene matches. In DNA, the CDR3 is TGTGCCACCAGTGATCCCAGCGGGAGGGCCGGGAGTGAGCAGTTCTTC. The encoded protein is CATSDPSGRAGSEQFF.

The chain joins TRBV7-9 to TRBJ2-7, with D perhaps assigned TRBD1 or TRBD2 (5 bases each). Between the trimmed V and J ends, which lost 5 bases and 5 bases, there was a span of 19 bases. The CDR3 sequence is 15 residues long. In germline, CDR1 is SEHNR, CDR2 FQNEAQ (reference sequence). The CDR3 loop is CASSRVSWGTHEQYF. CDR3 sequence (DNA): TGTGCCAGCAGCCGGGTGTCGTGGGGGACCCACGAGCAGTACTTC.

This clonotype was observed once. This chain connects TRBV20-1 to TRBJ2-5, with a tentative D call TRBD2 (6 bases). The CDR3 sequence is 12 residues long. The V end lost 4 bases, the J end lost 3 bases, and 9 bases lay between the germline ends. Germline V CDR1 and CDR2: DFQATT, SNEGSKA (reference sequence). CDR3 nucleotides: TGCAGTGCTATAGCGGATAAAGAGACCCAGTACTTC. Its translation is CSAIADKETQYF.

This chain links TRBV2 with TRBJ1-6; D perhaps matches TRBD1 (5 bases). The V end lost 1 base, the J end lost 6 bases, and 10 bases lay between the germline ends. This CDR3 region has 15 residues. Germline CDR1 reads SNHLY; CDR2 reads FYNNEI. The CDR3 loop reads CASSEDSGTNSPLHF. The CDR3 DNA follows: TGTGCCAGCAGTGAAGACAGCGGGACTAATTCACCCCTCCACTTT.

Concerning this clonotype itself: This sequence may be a read error, since a much larger clone differs from it by one base. This chain joins TRBV6-2 or TRBV6-3 and TRBJ2-5; D call uncertain. The CDR3 loop spans 12 amino acids. V was trimmed by 7 bases and J by 2 bases, leaving 8 bases between them. The germline V gene encodes CDR1 MNHEY and CDR2 SVGEGT. CDR3 protein: CASTDLQETQYF. The CDR3 DNA sequence: TGTGCCAGCACGGATTTGCAAGAGACCCAGTACTTC.